This T cell receptor (beta chain) was captured by sequencing in a study of blood T cell repertoires in COVID-19. This CDR3 has 14 residues. The germline gives CDR1 SGHRS, CDR2 YFSETQ. Trimming left V 3 bases short and J 3 bases short, with 9 bases between. TCRdb's table, derived via immunoSEQ multiplex PCR, lists solely in-frame clones and lacks some. Of about 480,000 clones in the sample, approximately 88% were seen once. Material: PBMCs or T cells enriched from blood (not recorded which). The genes are TRBV5-1 and TRBJ1-4; no clear D gene. The source is a woman in her thirties or forties who had recovered from COVID-19. CDR3 coding DNA: TGCGCCAGCAGCTGGGGAGTCTCTAATGAAAAACTGTTTTTT. It yields the protein CASSWGVSNEKLFF.